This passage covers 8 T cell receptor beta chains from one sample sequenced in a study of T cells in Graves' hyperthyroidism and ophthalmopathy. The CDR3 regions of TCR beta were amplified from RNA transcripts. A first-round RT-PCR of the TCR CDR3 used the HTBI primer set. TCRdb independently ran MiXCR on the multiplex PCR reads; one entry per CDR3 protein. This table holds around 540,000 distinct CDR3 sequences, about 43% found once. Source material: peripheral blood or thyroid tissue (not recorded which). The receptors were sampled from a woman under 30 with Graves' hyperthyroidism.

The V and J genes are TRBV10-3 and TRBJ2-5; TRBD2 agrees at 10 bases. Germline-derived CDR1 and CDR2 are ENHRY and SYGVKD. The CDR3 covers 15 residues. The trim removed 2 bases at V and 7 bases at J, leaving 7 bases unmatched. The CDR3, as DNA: TGTGCCATCAGTGAGAGGAGCGGGAGGGCCGGGACCCAGTACTTC. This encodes CAISERSGRAGTQYF.

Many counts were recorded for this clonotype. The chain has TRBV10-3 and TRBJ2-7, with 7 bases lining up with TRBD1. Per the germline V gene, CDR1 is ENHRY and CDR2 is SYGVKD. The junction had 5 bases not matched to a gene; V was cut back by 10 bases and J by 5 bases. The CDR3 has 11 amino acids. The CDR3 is CATRTGNEQYF. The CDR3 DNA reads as TGTGCCACAAGGACAGGTAACGAGCAGTACTTC.

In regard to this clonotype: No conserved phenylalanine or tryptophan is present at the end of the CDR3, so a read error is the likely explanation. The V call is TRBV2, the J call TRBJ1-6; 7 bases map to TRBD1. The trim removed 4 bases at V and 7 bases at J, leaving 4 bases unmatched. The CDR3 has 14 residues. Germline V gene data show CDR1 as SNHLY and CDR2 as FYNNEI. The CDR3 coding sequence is TGTGCCAGCAGTGGAGACAGGGTCAATTCACCCCTCCACCTT. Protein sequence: CASSGDRVNSPLHL.

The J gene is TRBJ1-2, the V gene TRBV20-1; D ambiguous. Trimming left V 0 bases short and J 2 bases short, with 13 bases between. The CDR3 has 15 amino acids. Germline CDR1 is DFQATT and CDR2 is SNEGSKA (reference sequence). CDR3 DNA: TGCAGTGCTAGAGAATTCTCGGTTTTAAACTATGGCTACACCTTC. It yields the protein CSAREFSVLNYGYTF.

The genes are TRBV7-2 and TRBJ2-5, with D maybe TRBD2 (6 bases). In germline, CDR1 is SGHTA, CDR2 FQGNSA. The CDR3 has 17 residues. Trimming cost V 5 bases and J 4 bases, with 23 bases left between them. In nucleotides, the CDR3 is TGTGCCAGCAGCCCACGGAGGGGCTCCGAGGGCCGAGAGACCCAGTACTTC. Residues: CASSPRRGSEGRETQYF. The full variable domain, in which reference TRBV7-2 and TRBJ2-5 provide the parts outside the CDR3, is GAGVSQSPSNKVTEKGKDVELRCDPISGHTALYWYRQSLGQGLEFLIYFQGNSAPDKSGLPSDRFSAERTGGSVSTLTIQRTQQEDSAVYLCASSPRRGSEGRETQYFGPGTRLLVL.

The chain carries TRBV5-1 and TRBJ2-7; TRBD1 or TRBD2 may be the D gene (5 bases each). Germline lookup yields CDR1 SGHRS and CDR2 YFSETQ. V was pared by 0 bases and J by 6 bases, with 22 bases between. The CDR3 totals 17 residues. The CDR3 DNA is TGCGCCAGCAGCTTGGGAGTAGGGGACCTACGTGCCGGCGAGCAGTACTTC. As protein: CASSLGVGDLRAGEQYF. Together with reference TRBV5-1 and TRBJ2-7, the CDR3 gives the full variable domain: KAGVTQTPRYLIKTRGQQVTLSCSPISGHRSVSWYQQTPGQGLQFLFEYFSETQRNKGNFPGRFSGRQFSNSRSEMNVSTLELGDSALYLCASSLGVGDLRAGEQYFGPGTRLTVT.

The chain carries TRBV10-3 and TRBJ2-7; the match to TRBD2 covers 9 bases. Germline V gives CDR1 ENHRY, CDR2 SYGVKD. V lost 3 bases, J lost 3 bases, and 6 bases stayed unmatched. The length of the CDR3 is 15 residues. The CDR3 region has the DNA TGTGCCATCAGTGACTATAGCGGGGGCGTCTACGAGCAGTACTTC. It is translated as CAISDYSGGVYEQYF.

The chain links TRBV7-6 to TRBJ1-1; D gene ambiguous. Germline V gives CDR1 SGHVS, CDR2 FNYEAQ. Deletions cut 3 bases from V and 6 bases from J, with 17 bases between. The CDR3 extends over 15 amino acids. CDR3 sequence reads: CASSLEGGGIPEAFF. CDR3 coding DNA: TGTGCCAGCAGCTTGGAGGGAGGCGGGATCCCTGAAGCTTTCTTT.